The 15 T cell receptor beta chains below all came from one sample that was sequenced in a study of blood T cell repertoires in COVID-19. Libraries were prepared by immunoSEQ multiplex PCR; TCRdb keeps only in-frame clonotypes and omits some of them. This table holds about 410,000 clones, roughly 87% found once. The sequenced material came from PBMCs or T cells enriched from blood (not recorded which). The receptors were gathered from a man between 18 and 35 years old who had recovered from COVID-19.

The rearrangement uses TRBV27 and TRBJ1-4, with D possibly being TRBD1 (5 bases). Looked up from germline, CDR1 is MNHEY and CDR2 is SMNVEV (reference sequence). The CDR3 sequence is 16 residues long. Trimming shortened V by 5 bases and J by 3 bases, and 16 bases separated the two germline ends. In nucleotides, the CDR3 is TGTGCCAGCAGTCATCAGGGATCTTTACCTAATGAAAAACTGTTTTTT. Its protein is CASSHQGSLPNEKLFF.

V gene TRBV15 combines with J gene TRBJ2-7; 7 positions agree with TRBD1. After removal of 0 bases from V and 2 bases from J, the junction contained 4 bases not matched to a gene. CDR1 and CDR2 from the germline V gene are LNHNV and YYDKDF (reference sequence). The CDR3 runs 15 residues. The CDR3 sequence is CATSRDLDRAYEQYF. The CDR3, as DNA: TGTGCCACCAGCAGAGACCTTGACAGGGCCTACGAGCAGTACTTC.

The V gene is TRBV5-1, the J gene TRBJ1-6, with D possibly matching TRBD1 (5 bases). CDR3 length: 15 residues. V gave up 2 bases and J gave up 7 bases, with 13 bases separating them. The V gene's germline CDR1 is SGHRS and CDR2 YFSETQ. CDR3 DNA sequence: TGCGCCAGCAGCTTAGACAGCATTGGGAATTCACCCCTCCACTTT. As protein: CASSLDSIGNSPLHF.

The chain joins TRBV12-5 to TRBJ1-1, with TRBD1 identical over 8 bases. V was clipped by 0 bases and J by 3 bases; unmatched bases: 6. Germline loops: CDR1 LGHNT, CDR2 FRNRAP. This CDR3 contains 16 residues. CDR3 bases: TGTGCTAGTGGTTTGGTACGGACAGGGATGCACACTGAAGCTTTCTTT. It codes for CASGLVRTGMHTEAFF.

This clone was counted a few times. The rearrangement joins TRBV20-1 to TRBJ1-6; D is perhaps TRBD1 (6 bases). The CDR3 is made up of 14 amino acids. Trimming cost V 3 bases and J 6 bases, with 12 bases left between them. Germline V gene lookup returns CDR1 DFQATT and CDR2 SNEGSKA (reference sequence). CDR3 sequence reads: CSASRQGINSPLHF. The DNA of the CDR3 is TGCAGTGCTAGTAGGCAGGGGATTAATTCACCCCTCCACTTT.

V and J are TRBV6-5 and TRBJ2-5, with a weak D call TRBD1 (5 bases). The V gene lost 6 bases and the J gene lost 14 bases, with 19 bases spanning the gap. Germline V gene data show CDR1 as MNHEY and CDR2 as SVGAGI. CDR3 length: 12 residues. The CDR3 nucleotides are TGTGCCAGCAGACCGGACACCCTTCCCCTATACTTC. It translates to CASRPDTLPLYF.

This clone was picked up one time. The V and J genes are TRBV12-3 or TRBV12-4 and TRBJ2-7; D gene unclear. CDR3 length: 13 amino acids. The V gene lost 2 bases and the J gene lost 3 bases, with 8 bases spanning the gap. In nucleotides, the CDR3 is TGTGCCAGCAGTTTATCCGGTAACTACGAGCAGTACTTC. This gives the protein CASSLSGNYEQYF.

The table lists this clone with a count of one. The chain recombines TRBV5-1 with TRBJ1-2; D uncertain. The V gene's germline CDR1 is SGHRS and CDR2 YFSETQ. V dropped 0 bases and J dropped 4 bases, with 7 bases sitting between them. CDR3 length: 13 amino acids. As DNA, the CDR3 is TGCGCCAGCAGCTTGGAGGAGGGCTATGGCTACACCTTC. It is translated as CASSLEEGYGYTF.

The gene calls are TRBV12-5 and TRBJ1-1; possible D gene TRBD1, 6 bases. This CDR3 has 13 amino acids. CDR1 and CDR2 (germline): LGHNT, FRNRAP. The V end lost 4 bases, the J end lost 8 bases, and 14 bases lay between the germline ends. CDR3 DNA: TGTGCTAGTGGTTGGTACAGGGTAACCGAAGCTTTCTTT. It codes for CASGWYRVTEAFF.

The gene calls are TRBV9 and TRBJ2-3; D is possibly TRBD1 (6 bases). This CDR3 spans 12 amino acids. The ends were cut back, 7 bases at V and 6 bases at J, with 12 bases in the middle. Germline V CDR1 and CDR2: SGDLS, YYNGEE. The CDR3 loop reads CASSARGDTQYF. The CDR3 nucleotides read TGTGCCAGCTCCGCGAGGGGGGATACGCAGTATTTT.

J is TRBJ2-1 and V is TRBV18, with D uncertain. CDR1 and CDR2 (germline): KGHSH, LQKENI. V was shortened by 1 base and J by 8 bases, with 9 bases between the two germline ends. CDR3 length equals 13 residues. The DNA of the CDR3 is TGTGCCAGCTCACCACTGCCAACAGATGAGCAGTTCTTC. The encoded protein is CASSPLPTDEQFF.

CDR3 sequence: CASSPNRGQGYTF. CDR3 nucleotides: TGTGCCAGCTCACCCAACAGGGGGCAGGGCTACACCTTC. The rearrangement joins TRBV18 to TRBJ1-2; 9 bases align to TRBD1. The CDR3 runs 13 residues. V shed 3 bases, J shed 8 bases, and the junction held 4 bases outside the gene matches. The germline V gene encodes CDR1 KGHSH and CDR2 LQKENI. The full variable domain, its missing parts supplied by reference TRBV18 and TRBJ1-2, is NAGVMQNPRHLVRRRGQEARLRCSPMKGHSHVYWYRQLPEEGLKFMVYLQKENIIDESGMPKERFSAEFPKEGPSILRIQQVVRGDSAAYFCASSPNRGQGYTFGSGTRLTVV.

The chain combines TRBV7-3 with TRBJ1-1, with D possibly matching TRBD1 (6 bases). Germline values: CDR1 SGHTA, CDR2 FQGTGA. The CDR3 runs 14 residues. V lost 7 bases to trimming and J lost 1 base, with 13 bases between them. The CDR3 DNA is TGTGCCAGCACCCAGGGACACTCGAACACTGAAGCTTTCTTT. It codes for CASTQGHSNTEAFF.

CDR3 DNA sequence: TGTGCCAGCAGTTTATCAAAGGGACAGGGTTTCTACGAGCAGTACTTC. Translated, it gives CASSLSKGQGFYEQYF. This chain links TRBV27 with TRBJ2-7, with 9 nucleotides matching TRBD1. This CDR3 has 16 amino acids. Germline assignment: CDR1 MNHEY and CDR2 SMNVEV (reference sequence). V lost 0 bases, J lost 3 bases, and 6 bases stayed unmatched.

The chain has TRBV6-5 and TRBJ1-6; no clear D gene. The V end was cut by 7 bases, the J end by 7 bases, with 17 bases between. This CDR3 contains 15 residues. Per germline, CDR1 MNHEY and CDR2 SVGAGI. The CDR3 bases are TGTGCCAGCACCCAAAAGCGGATGGGAAATTCACCCCTCCACTTT. It yields the protein CASTQKRMGNSPLHF.